The 26 T cell receptor beta chains listed next were all sequenced from one sample in a study of T cells in Graves' hyperthyroidism and ophthalmopathy. TCR beta CDR3 sequences were amplified from RNA transcripts. The HTBI primer set was used in a first-round RT-PCR of the TCR CDR3. TCRdb processed the multiplex PCR reads anew with MiXCR; each CDR3 protein has one entry. The sample carries 550,000 to 800,000 distinct CDR3 sequences, roughly 17% recorded once. Specimen: blood. These receptors were obtained from a man aged 18 to 35 with Graves' hyperthyroidism.

This clonotype has only a few counts. V usage is TRBV19 and J usage is TRBJ2-7, with 9 bases identical to TRBD1. CDR1 is LNHDA, CDR2 SQIVND, per germline (reference sequence). The junction had 11 bases not matched to a gene; V was cut back by 5 bases and J by 6 bases. The CDR3 consists of 15 residues. CDR3 loop: CASSSLPGQGREQYF. CDR3 nucleotides: TGTGCCAGTAGTTCGTTACCGGGACAGGGACGCGAGCAGTACTTC.

This clonotype was counted at least ten times. The J gene is TRBJ1-1, the V gene TRBV6-1; D possibly corresponds to TRBD1 (5 bases). Per germline, CDR1 MNHNS and CDR2 SASEGT. CDR3 length equals 14 residues. The V end was cut by 2 bases, the J end by 4 bases, with 11 bases between. Here the CDR3 reads CASSELGVGTEAFF. For the CDR3, the DNA is TGTGCCAGCAGTGAATTGGGGGTAGGCACTGAAGCTTTCTTT.

This clonotype was counted ten times or more. The gene calls are TRBV28 and TRBJ1-1; D gene uncertain. Trimming cost V 2 bases and J 6 bases, with 10 bases left between them. The CDR3 totals 13 residues. The germline V gene has CDR1 MDHEN and CDR2 SYDVKM. The CDR3 here is CASSLLSWPEAFF. CDR3 DNA: TGTGCCAGCAGTTTACTTAGTTGGCCTGAAGCTTTCTTT.

A remark on this clonotype: Possible read error: a much larger clone is one base away. The V and J genes are TRBV7-2 and TRBJ1-1, with TRBD1 identical over 7 bases. Germline CDR1 and CDR2: SGHTA and FQGNSA. The CDR3 has 15 amino acids. V lost 5 bases to trimming and J lost 5 bases; unmatched junction nucleotides: 11. CDR3: CASSVQGQRTTEAFF. The DNA for the CDR3 is TGTGCCAGCAGCGTTCAGGGACAGCGAACGACTGAAGCTTTCTTT.

Ten or more counts support this clonotype. This sequence joins TRBV11-2 and TRBJ2-3; D is tentatively TRBD1 or TRBD2 (5 bases each). Germline V gene sequence: CDR1 SGHAT, CDR2 FQNNGV. The CDR3 is 15 residues long. The V and J ends lost 0 bases and 2 bases respectively, with 9 bases between them. CDR3 loop: CASSLDPGLTDTQYF. CDR3 DNA: TGTGCCAGCAGCTTAGATCCGGGGCTCACAGATACGCAGTATTTT.

This clonotype was seen a handful of times. The junction departs from the called germline gene at one end, perhaps through a read error. V and J are TRBV7-2 and TRBJ2-2; D is possibly TRBD2 (5 bases). Looked up from germline, CDR1 is SGHTA and CDR2 is FQGNSA. CDR3 size: 17 residues. The CDR3 DNA follows: TGTGCCAGCAGCTTTAAGGCAGCCGTGATGGGCACCGGGGAGCTGGTTTTT. This codes for CASSFKAAVMGTGELVF.

Notes on this clonotype: A much larger clone differs by one base, so this may be a read error. This rearrangement joins TRBV7-9 to TRBJ2-7; D is perhaps TRBD2 (5 bases). Trimming left V 7 bases short and J 7 bases short, with 11 bases between. The CDR3 length is 11 residues. CDR1 and CDR2 (germline): SEHNR, FQNEAQ (reference sequence). CDR3 nucleotide sequence: TGTGCCAGCACTGACTATGAGGAGCAGTACTTC. Translation gives CASTDYEEQYF.

This clonotype was found many times. The V gene is TRBV20-1, the J gene TRBJ2-1; the match to TRBD2 covers 11 bases. Germline V gene data show CDR1 as DFQATT and CDR2 as SNEGSKA (reference sequence). CDR3 length: 16 amino acids. J was trimmed by 3 bases and V by 0 bases; bases with no gene match: 4. CDR3 residues: CSARDQGTSGYNEQFF. Written as DNA, the CDR3 is TGCAGTGCTAGAGATCAAGGGACTAGCGGCTACAATGAGCAGTTCTTC.

This clonotype came up a few times. This sequence joins TRBV28 and TRBJ1-5; D unresolved. In germline, CDR1 is MDHEN, CDR2 SYDVKM. The V end lost 6 bases, the J end lost 7 bases, and 22 bases lay between the germline ends. The CDR3 is 16 residues long. The CDR3, as DNA: TGTGCCAGCAGCCAACGACGTCTGGATCTCGGGCAGCCCCAGCATTTT. Protein sequence: CASSQRRLDLGQPQHF.

This clonotype turned up a few times. The genes are TRBV10-3 and TRBJ2-1; 10 nucleotides agree with TRBD2. Germline V lookup: CDR1 ENHRY, CDR2 SYGVKD. The CDR3 runs to 15 residues. V shed 7 bases, J shed 2 bases, and the junction held 5 bases outside the gene matches. CDR3 DNA sequence: TGTGCCATCACCCACACTAGCGGGGCCTACAATGAGCAGTTCTTC. Protein sequence: CAITHTSGAYNEQFF.

This clonotype was counted many times. V usage is TRBV6-1 and J usage is TRBJ2-5, with TRBD1 matching over 8 bases. The CDR3 totals 14 residues. Germline V lookup: CDR1 MNHNS, CDR2 SASEGT. With 2 bases clipped from V and 5 bases from J, the junction kept 4 bases outside the gene matches. CDR3 nucleotides: TGTGCCAGCAGTGAAAGACAGGGGCGGGAGACCCAGTACTTC. This sequence encodes CASSERQGRETQYF.

This clonotype was detected many times. The chain employs TRBV18 and TRBJ2-7; no clear D gene. Trimming cost V 3 bases and J 6 bases, with 9 bases left between them. This CDR3 comprises 12 residues. Germline V gives CDR1 KGHSH, CDR2 LQKENI. Written as DNA, the CDR3 is TGTGCCAGCTCACCTTTCTTCCCCGAGCAGTACTTC. It translates to CASSPFFPEQYF.

This clonotype was counted only a few times. The J gene is TRBJ2-7, the V gene TRBV20-1, with D hard to call. Germline V lookup: CDR1 DFQATT, CDR2 SNEGSKA (reference sequence). Trimming took 4 bases from V and 0 from J, leaving 16 bases between them. This CDR3 contains 15 residues. Written as DNA, the CDR3 is TGCAGTGCTAACAGACGACTCCAAAGCTCCTACGAGCAGTACTTC. Protein product: CSANRRLQSSYEQYF.

V gene TRBV7-9 combines with J gene TRBJ1-4; 7 nucleotides match TRBD1. Germline V gene lookup returns CDR1 SEHNR and CDR2 FQNEAQ (reference sequence). The V segment lost 9 bases and the J segment 8 bases; nucleotides outside the gene matches: 27. There are 19 residues in the CDR3. The CDR3 here is CASSTAPSFIDRVQEKLFF. CDR3 bases: TGTGCCAGTAGTACAGCACCCTCATTTATCGACAGGGTTCAGGAAAAACTGTTTTTT.

This clonotype showed up many times. The chain combines TRBV7-8 with TRBJ1-5; a possible D gene is TRBD1 (6 bases). This CDR3 spans 14 amino acids. V lost 4 bases to trimming and J lost 3 bases, with 10 bases between them. The germline CDR1 and CDR2 sequences are SGHVS and FQNEAQ. CDR3 in DNA: TGTGCCAGCAGCTCGACAGGATTCAATCAGCCCCAGCATTTT. It specifies CASSSTGFNQPQHF.

This clonotype has ten or more counts. This sequence joins TRBV20-1 and TRBJ2-7; D is ambiguous. CDR3 size: 13 residues. Trimming took 6 bases from V and 0 from J, leaving 12 bases between them. Germline loops: CDR1 DFQATT, CDR2 SNEGSKA (reference sequence). CDR3 DNA: TGCAGTGCCACCCCAGATTTCTCCTACGAGCAGTACTTC. Protein product: CSATPDFSYEQYF.

This sequence joins TRBV5-4 and TRBJ2-7; TRBD1 matches at 7 bases. J gave up 1 base and V 0 bases, and 7 bases lay outside the gene matches. In germline, CDR1 is SGHNT, CDR2 YYREEE (reference sequence). The CDR3 contains 16 residues. CDR3 loop: CASSLGLTGKSYEQYF. The CDR3 DNA is TGTGCCAGCAGCTTGGGCCTGACAGGGAAATCCTACGAGCAGTACTTC.

This sequence joins TRBV19 and TRBJ2-6; TRBD1 aligns across 11 bases. The CDR3 sequence is 17 residues long. The J segment lost 2 bases and the V segment lost 5 bases, leaving 5 bases of the junction unmatched. CDR1 is LNHDA and CDR2 is SQIVND in the germline V gene (reference sequence). CDR3: CASSAGTGGTGANVLTF. In nucleotides, the CDR3 is TGTGCCAGTAGTGCCGGGACAGGGGGAACTGGGGCCAACGTCCTGACTTTC.

The V call is TRBV4-1, the J call TRBJ1-5; D is unclear. Germline CDR1 and CDR2: MGHRA and YSYEKL. This CDR3 has 15 amino acids. Trimming left V 4 bases short and J 3 bases short, with 13 bases between. The CDR3 bases are TGCGCCAGCAGCCCCACGACGGTACTCAATCAGCCCCAGCATTTT. Protein product: CASSPTTVLNQPQHF.

This clonotype was detected a few times. This sequence joins TRBV20-1 and TRBJ1-1; 7 nucleotides align to TRBD1. The CDR3 length is 13 residues. With 7 bases clipped from V and 5 bases from J, the junction kept 10 bases outside the gene matches. Germline assignment: CDR1 DFQATT and CDR2 SNEGSKA (reference sequence). Written as DNA, the CDR3 is TGCAGTGTAATGGACAGGCGGTTTACTGAAGCTTTCTTT. Its translation is CSVMDRRFTEAFF.

The chain is built from TRBV6-1 and TRBJ1-2; TRBD1 might be the D (5 bases). The CDR3 is 15 residues long. Germline V lookup: CDR1 MNHNS, CDR2 SASEGT. The V end lost 6 bases, the J end lost 8 bases, and 22 bases lay between the germline ends. CDR3 sequence: CASSHWTNEDGGYTF. The CDR3, as DNA: TGTGCCAGCAGCCATTGGACAAACGAGGATGGGGGCTACACCTTC.

In its sample, this clonotype was seen many times. The gene calls are TRBV6-1 and TRBJ1-1, with 7 bases aligning to TRBD1. J was trimmed by 4 bases and V by 2 bases; bases with no gene match: 4. The CDR3 covers 14 residues. Germline CDR1 MNHNS, CDR2 SASEGT. CDR3 region: CASSETGVGTEAFF. The CDR3 DNA sequence: TGTGCCAGCAGTGAAACAGGGGTAGGCACTGAAGCTTTCTTT.

This clonotype was seen ten or more times. The V call is TRBV30, the J call TRBJ2-5, with 9 bases identical to TRBD1. The junction had 6 bases not matched to a gene; V was cut back by 1 base and J by 3 bases. Germline CDR1 reads GTSNPN; CDR2 reads SVGIG (reference sequence). CDR3 length: 15 amino acids. CDR3 region: CAWSAPTGGEETQYF. As DNA, the CDR3 is TGTGCCTGGAGTGCCCCAACAGGGGGCGAAGAGACCCAGTACTTC.

This clonotype was seen repeatedly, ten times or more. The rearrangement links TRBV7-3 to TRBJ2-3; 9 bases match TRBD2. Germline CDR1 and CDR2: SGHTA and FQGTGA. The CDR3 is 16 residues long. Trimming took 1 base from V and 4 from J; bases not matched to a gene: 6. CDR3 amino acids: CASSLMGSGGSDTQYF. CDR3 bases: TGTGCCAGCAGCTTAATGGGGAGCGGGGGGTCAGATACGCAGTATTTT.

This clonotype occurred many times. V gene TRBV12-3 or TRBV12-4 combines with J gene TRBJ2-1, with TRBD2 as a possible D gene (6 bases). The V and J ends lost 3 bases and 4 bases respectively, with 13 bases between them. This CDR3 has 15 amino acids. The CDR3 loop reads CASSFVEGRYNEQFF. The CDR3 bases are TGTGCCAGCAGTTTTGTGGAGGGCCGTTACAATGAGCAGTTCTTC.

About this clonotype itself: With a much larger clone just one base away, this may be a read error. V usage is TRBV20-1 and J usage is TRBJ2-1; maybe TRBD2 (5 bases). The CDR3 length is 10 residues. V was clipped by 6 bases and J by 10 bases, with 10 bases between them. The germline CDR1 and CDR2 sequences are DFQATT and SNEGSKA (reference sequence). CDR3 bases: TGCAGTGCGGCTCGGAGGGAGCAGTTCTTC. Protein: CSAARREQFF.